A selection of T cell receptor beta chains follows, all from one sample in a study of shared clonotypes between healthy human individuals. Using immunoSEQ multiplex PCR, the repertoire was profiled, and TCRdb retains in-frame clones only, with some absent. The sample lists approximately 2,200,000 clones, around 93% occurring once. The sample comprised naive CD8+ T cells from PBMCs. Source of these receptors: a man between 18 and 29 years old in good health. Some clones in this sample may be carry-over from other donors' samples. Each CDR3 is given with its conserved first and last residue. Fields, in order: D gene, J gene, clone size, V gene, CDR3 DNA, CDR3 protein. A D gene is named only where the DNA matches it firmly. Size is omitted from some rows. Given values are once, few, many or a class for expanded clones.

>.|TRBJ2-5|.|TRBV5-6
TGTGCCAGCAGCCACCCGGGGGCGCAAGAGACCCAGTACTTC
CASSHPGAQETQYF
>.|TRBJ2-1|once|TRBV5-1
TGCGCCAGCAGCTTAGCAAATGAGCAGTTCTTC
CASSLANEQFF
>.|TRBJ2-3|once|TRBV11-3
TGTGCCAGCAGCCCTAGAGGAGGGACAGATACGCAGTATTTT
CASSPRGGTDTQYF
>.|TRBJ2-7|.|TRBV2
TGTGCCAGCTTCGGCAGGGAGTCCTACGAGCAGTACTTC
CASFGRESYEQYF
>.|TRBJ2-1|.|TRBV4-1
TGCGCCAGCAGCCATAACTTTTTGGGCAGTAGCCGGGACACAGGACCTGAGCAGTTCTTC
CASSHNFLGSSRDTGPEQFF
>.|TRBJ2-7|.|TRBV5-1
TGCGCCAGCAGCTTGTACTCAGAAAGGGCTGCGGGCTACGAGCAGTACTTC
CASSLYSERAAGYEQYF
>.|TRBJ2-3|.|TRBV27
TGTGCCAGCAGTACGGACTACCGCCCAGATACGCAGTATTTT
CASSTDYRPDTQYF
>.|TRBJ1-1|.|TRBV15
TGTGCCACCAGCAGAGAGCTTGGGGGAGACGAAGCTTTCTTT
CATSRELGGDEAFF
>.|TRBJ2-1|.|TRBV29-1
TGCAGCGTTATGGGGGTGAGCTCCGGGTCGGATGAGCAGTTCTTC
CSVMGVSSGSDEQFF
>TRBD1|TRBJ2-7|.|TRBV6-1
TGTGCCAGCAGTGAATACCGGACAGGGGATCGCGAGCAGTACTTC
CASSEYRTGDREQYF
>TRBD2|TRBJ2-1|.|TRBV5-1
TGCGCCAGCAGCTTCGATAGACTAGCGGGAGACAATGAGCAGTTCTTC
CASSFDRLAGDNEQFF
>TRBD1|TRBJ2-1|.|TRBV10-2
TGCGCCAGCAGTGACCCGACAGGGGGCGCTTTTAGCGAGCAGTTCTTC
CASSDPTGGAFSEQFF
>TRBD1|TRBJ2-7|.|TRBV7-9
TGTGCCAGCGGAATGGGACAGCGAGACTACGAGCAGTACTTC
CASGMGQRDYEQYF
>TRBD1|TRBJ2-7|.|TRBV27
TGTGCCAGCAGTTTATCCCCCGGGACAGGGAACTCCTACGAGCAGTACTTC
CASSLSPGTGNSYEQYF
>.|TRBJ1-2|.|TRBV5-6
TGTGCCAGCAGCGTGAGGTCAGCGCGATACACCTTC
CASSVRSARYTF
>TRBD2|TRBJ2-7|.|TRBV14
TGTGCCAGCAGCCAAGTCGGGACTACTTACGAGCAGTACTTC
CASSQVGTTYEQYF
>.|TRBJ2-3|.|TRBV12-2
TGTGCAAGTCGCCCCCGACCTTTTAGAAGCACAGATACGCAGTATTTT
CASRPRPFRSTDTQYF
>.|TRBJ2-2|.|TRBV7-6
TGTGCCAGCAGCTTAGAGGGGGGGACCGGGGAGCTGTTTTTT
CASSLEGGTGELFF
>.|TRBJ2-7|.|TRBV27
TGTGCCAGCAGTTTAGGTCGCAGGGCGCGAGAGCAGTACTTC
CASSLGRRAREQYF
>.|TRBJ1-5|.|TRBV9
TGTGCCAGCAGCCTCTCAGGGGTAGGCCAGCCCCAGCATTTT
CASSLSGVGQPQHF